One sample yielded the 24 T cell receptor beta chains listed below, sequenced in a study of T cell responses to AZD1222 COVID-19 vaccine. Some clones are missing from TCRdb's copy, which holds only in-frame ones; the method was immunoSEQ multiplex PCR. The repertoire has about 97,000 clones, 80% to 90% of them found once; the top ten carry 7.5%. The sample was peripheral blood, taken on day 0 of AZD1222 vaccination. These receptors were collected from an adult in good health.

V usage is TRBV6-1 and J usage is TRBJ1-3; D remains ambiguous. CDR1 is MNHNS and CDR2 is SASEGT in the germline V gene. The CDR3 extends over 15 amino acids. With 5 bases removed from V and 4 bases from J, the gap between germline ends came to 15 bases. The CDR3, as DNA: TGTGCCAGCAGTTCTCCCACATTTTCCGGAAACACCATATATTTT. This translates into CASSSPTFSGNTIYF.

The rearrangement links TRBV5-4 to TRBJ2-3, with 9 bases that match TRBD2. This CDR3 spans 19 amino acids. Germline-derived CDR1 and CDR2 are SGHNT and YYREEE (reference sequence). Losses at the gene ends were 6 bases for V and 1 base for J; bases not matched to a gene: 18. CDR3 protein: CASTPGPKRRTSGTDTQYF. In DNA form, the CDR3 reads TGTGCCAGCACCCCGGGCCCTAAAAGGAGGACTAGCGGCACAGATACGCAGTATTTT.

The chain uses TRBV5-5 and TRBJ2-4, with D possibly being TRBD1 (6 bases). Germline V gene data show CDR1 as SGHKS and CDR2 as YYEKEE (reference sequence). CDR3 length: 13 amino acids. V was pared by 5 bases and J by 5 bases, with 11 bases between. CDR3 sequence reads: CASRGALENIQYF. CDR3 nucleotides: TGTGCCAGCAGGGGGGCGCTGGAAAACATTCAGTACTTC. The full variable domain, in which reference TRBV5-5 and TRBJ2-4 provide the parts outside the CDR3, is DAGVTQSPTHLIKTRGQQVTLRCSPISGHKSVSWYQQVLGQGPQFIFQYYEKEERGRGNFPDRFSARQFPNYSSELNVNALLLGDSALYLCASRGALENIQYFGAGTRLSVL.

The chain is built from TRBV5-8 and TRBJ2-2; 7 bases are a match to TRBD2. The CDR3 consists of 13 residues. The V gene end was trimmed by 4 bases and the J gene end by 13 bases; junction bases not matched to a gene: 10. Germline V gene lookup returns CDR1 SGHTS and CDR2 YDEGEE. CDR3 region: CASSPSGTAALFF. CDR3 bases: TGTGCCAGCAGCCCGAGCGGGACCGCTGCGCTGTTTTTT.

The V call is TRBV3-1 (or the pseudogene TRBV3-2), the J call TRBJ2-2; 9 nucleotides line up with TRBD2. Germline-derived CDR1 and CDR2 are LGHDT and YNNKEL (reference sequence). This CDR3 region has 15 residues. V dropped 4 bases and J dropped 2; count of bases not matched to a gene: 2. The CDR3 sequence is CASSLAGANTGELFF. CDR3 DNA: TGTGCCAGCAGCCTAGCGGGGGCCAACACCGGGGAGCTGTTTTTT.

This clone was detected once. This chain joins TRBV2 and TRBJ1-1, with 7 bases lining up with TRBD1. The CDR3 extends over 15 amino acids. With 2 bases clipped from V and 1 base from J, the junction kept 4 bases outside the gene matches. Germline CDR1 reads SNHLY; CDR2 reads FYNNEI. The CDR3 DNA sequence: TGTGCCAGCAGTGAAAAAGGACAGGAGAACACTGAAGCTTTCTTT. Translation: CASSEKGQENTEAFF.

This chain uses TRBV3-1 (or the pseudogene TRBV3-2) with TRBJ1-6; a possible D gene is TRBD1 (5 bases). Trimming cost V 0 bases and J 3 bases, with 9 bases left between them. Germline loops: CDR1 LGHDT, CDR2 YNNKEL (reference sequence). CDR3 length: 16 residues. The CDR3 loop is CASSQDLGLYNSPLHF. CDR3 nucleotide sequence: TGTGCCAGCAGCCAAGATCTGGGGCTCTATAATTCACCCCTCCACTTT.

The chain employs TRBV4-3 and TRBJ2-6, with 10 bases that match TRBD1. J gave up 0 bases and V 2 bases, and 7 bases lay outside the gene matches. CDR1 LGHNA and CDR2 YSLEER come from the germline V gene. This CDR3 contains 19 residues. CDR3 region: CASSQSGQGGVSGANVLTF. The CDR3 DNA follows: TGCGCCAGCAGCCAATCAGGACAGGGGGGAGTCTCTGGGGCCAACGTCCTGACTTTC.

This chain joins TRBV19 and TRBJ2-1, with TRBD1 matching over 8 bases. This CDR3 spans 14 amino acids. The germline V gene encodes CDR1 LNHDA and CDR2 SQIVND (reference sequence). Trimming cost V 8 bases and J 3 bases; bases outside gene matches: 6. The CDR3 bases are TGTGCCAGTCGGGGACAGGCGCACTACAATGAGCAGTTCTTC. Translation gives CASRGQAHYNEQFF.

The CDR3 nucleotides are TGCGCCAGCAGCCAAGAGGGTTCGAAGCAGTACTTC. Its translation is CASSQEGSKQYF. V usage is TRBV4-3 and J usage is TRBJ2-7; D is unresolved. Germline assignment: CDR1 LGHNA and CDR2 YSLEER. V was shortened by 0 bases and J by 8 bases, with 8 bases between the two germline ends. The CDR3 extends over 12 amino acids.

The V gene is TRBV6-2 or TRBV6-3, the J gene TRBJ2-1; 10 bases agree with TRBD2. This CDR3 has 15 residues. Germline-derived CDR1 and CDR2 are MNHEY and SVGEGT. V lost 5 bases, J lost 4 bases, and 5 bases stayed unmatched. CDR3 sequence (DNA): TGTGCCAGCAGTCCACTTAGCGGGGGGTACAATGAGCAGTTCTTC. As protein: CASSPLSGGYNEQFF.

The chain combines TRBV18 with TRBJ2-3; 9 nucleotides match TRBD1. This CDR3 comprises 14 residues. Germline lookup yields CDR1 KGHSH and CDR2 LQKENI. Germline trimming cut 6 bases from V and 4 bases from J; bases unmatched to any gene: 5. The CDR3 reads CASSAQGASDTQYF. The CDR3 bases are TGTGCCAGCTCCGCACAGGGGGCATCAGATACGCAGTATTTT.

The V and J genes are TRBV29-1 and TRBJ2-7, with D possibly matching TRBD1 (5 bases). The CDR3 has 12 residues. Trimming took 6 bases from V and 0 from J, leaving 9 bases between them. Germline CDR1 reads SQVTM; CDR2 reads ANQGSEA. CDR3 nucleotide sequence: TGCAGCGTACGCGACAGCTCCTACGAGCAGTACTTC. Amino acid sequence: CSVRDSSYEQYF.

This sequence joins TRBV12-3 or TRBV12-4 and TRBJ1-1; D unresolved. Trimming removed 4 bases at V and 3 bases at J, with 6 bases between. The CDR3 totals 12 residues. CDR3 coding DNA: TGTGCCAGCAGTTCCAGTTACACTGAAGCTTTCTTT. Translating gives CASSSSYTEAFF.

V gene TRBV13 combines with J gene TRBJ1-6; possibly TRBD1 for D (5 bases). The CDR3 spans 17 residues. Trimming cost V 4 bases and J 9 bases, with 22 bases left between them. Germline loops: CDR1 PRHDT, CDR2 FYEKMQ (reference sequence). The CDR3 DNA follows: TGTGCCAGCAGCTCGGGGTCATTCGGGACGAGTTTTTCACCCCTCCACTTT. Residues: CASSSGSFGTSFSPLHF. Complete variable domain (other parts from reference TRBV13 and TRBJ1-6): AAGVIQSPRHLIKEKRETATLKCYPIPRHDTVYWYQQGPGQDPQFLISFYEKMQSDKGSIPDRFSAQQFSDYHSELNMSSLELGDSALYFCASSSGSFGTSFSPLHFGNGTRLTVT.

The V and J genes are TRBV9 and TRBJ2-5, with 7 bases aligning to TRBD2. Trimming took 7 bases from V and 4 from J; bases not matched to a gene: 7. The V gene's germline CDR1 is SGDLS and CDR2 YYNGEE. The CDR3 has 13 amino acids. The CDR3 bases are TGTGCCAGCGGCGGGAGCCTCGGAGAGACCCAGTACTTC. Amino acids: CASGGSLGETQYF.

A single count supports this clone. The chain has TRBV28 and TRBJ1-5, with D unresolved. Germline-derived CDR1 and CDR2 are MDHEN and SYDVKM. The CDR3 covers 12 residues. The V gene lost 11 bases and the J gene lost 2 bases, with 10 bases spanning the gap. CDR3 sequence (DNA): TGTGCCGTGATTGGGGGCAATCAGCCCCAGCATTTT. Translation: CAVIGGNQPQHF.

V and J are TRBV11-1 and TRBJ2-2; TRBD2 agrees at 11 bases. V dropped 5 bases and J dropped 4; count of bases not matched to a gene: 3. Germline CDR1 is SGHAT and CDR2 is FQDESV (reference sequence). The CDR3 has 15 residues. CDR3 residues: CASSPLAGGTGELFF. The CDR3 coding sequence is TGTGCCAGCAGCCCCCTAGCGGGAGGCACCGGGGAGCTGTTTTTT.

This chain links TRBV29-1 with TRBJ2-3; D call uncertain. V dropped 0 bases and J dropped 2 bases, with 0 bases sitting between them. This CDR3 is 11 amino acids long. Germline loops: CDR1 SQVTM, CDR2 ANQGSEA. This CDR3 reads CSVEDTDTQYF. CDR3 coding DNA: TGCAGCGTTGAAGACACAGATACGCAGTATTTT.

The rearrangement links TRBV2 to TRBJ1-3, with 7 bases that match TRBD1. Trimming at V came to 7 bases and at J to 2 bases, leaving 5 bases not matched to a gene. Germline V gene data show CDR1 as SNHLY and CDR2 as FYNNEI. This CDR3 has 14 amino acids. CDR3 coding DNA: TGTGCCAGCAAATCACAGGGGCCTGGAAACACCATATATTTT. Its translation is CASKSQGPGNTIYF.

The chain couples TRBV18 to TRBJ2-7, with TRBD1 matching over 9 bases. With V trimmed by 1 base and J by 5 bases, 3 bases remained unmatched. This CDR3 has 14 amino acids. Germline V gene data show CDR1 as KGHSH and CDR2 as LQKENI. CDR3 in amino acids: CASSPRDRAHEQYF. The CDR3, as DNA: TGTGCCAGCTCACCACGGGACAGGGCCCACGAGCAGTACTTC.

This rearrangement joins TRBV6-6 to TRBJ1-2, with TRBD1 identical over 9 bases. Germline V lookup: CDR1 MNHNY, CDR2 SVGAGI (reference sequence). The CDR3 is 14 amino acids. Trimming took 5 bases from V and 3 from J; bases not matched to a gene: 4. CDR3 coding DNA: TGTGCCAGCAGTAACAGGGGGCCTGACTATGGCTACACCTTC. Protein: CASSNRGPDYGYTF.

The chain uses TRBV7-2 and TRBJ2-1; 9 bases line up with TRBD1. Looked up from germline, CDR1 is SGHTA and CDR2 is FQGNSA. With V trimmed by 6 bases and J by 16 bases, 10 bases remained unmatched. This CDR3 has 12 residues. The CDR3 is CASSRDRVSAFF. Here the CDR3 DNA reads TGTGCCAGCAGTCGGGACAGGGTATCCGCTTTCTTC.

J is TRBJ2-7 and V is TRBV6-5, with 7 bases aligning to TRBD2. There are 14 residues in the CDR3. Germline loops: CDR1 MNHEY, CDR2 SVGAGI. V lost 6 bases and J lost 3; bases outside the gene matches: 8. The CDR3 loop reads CASRRAGKIYEQYF. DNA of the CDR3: TGTGCCAGCAGACGAGCGGGGAAAATCTACGAGCAGTACTTC.